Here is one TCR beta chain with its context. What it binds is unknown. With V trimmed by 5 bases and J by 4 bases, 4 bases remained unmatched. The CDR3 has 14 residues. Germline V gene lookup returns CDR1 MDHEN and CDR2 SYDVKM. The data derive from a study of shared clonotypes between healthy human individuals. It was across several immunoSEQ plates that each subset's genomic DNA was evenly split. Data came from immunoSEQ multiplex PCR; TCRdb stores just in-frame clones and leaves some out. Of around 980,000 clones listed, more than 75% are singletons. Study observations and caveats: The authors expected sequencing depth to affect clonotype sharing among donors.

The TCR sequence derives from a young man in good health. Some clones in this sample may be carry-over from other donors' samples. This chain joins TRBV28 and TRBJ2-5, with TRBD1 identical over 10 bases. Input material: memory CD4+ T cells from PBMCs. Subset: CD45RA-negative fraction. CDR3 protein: CASSPRTGGETQYF. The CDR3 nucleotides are TGTGCCAGCAGTCCCCGGACAGGGGGAGAGACCCAGTACTTC.